This T cell receptor beta chain is drawn from a study of cytomegalovirus exposure and HLA in healthy donors. A multiplex PCR was run with 60 Vbeta primers and 13 Jbeta primers. Using immunoSEQ multiplex PCR, the repertoire was profiled, and TCRdb retains in-frame clones only, with some absent. The repertoire holds fewer than 250,000 clones, with 60% to 85% as singletons. This TCR derives from a woman aged 35 to 49 in good health and CMV-seronegative. Sequenced input: PBMCs.

As DNA, the CDR3 is TGTGCCATCAGTGATTTGGCAGGGATCATTACAGATACGCAGTATTTT. Encoded protein: CAISDLAGIITDTQYF. The chain employs TRBV10-3 and TRBJ2-3; weak D call: TRBD1 (5 bases). V was trimmed by 3 bases and J by 3 bases, leaving 16 bases between them. The CDR3 has 16 amino acids. Germline assignment: CDR1 ENHRY and CDR2 SYGVKD.